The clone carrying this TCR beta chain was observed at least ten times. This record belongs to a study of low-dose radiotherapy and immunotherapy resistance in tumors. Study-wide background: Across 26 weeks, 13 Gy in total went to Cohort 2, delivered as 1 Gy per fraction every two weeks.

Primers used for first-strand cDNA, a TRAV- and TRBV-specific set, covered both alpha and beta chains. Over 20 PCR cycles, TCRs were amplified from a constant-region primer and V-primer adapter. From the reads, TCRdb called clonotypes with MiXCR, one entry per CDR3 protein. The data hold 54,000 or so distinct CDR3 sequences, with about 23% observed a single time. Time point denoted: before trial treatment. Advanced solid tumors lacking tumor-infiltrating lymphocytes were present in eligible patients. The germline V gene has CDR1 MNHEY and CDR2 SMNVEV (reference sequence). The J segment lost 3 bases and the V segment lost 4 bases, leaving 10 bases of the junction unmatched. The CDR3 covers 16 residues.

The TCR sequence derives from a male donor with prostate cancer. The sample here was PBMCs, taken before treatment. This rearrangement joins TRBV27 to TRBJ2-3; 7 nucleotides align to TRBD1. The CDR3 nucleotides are TGTGCCAGCAGTTCCCGGGGCAGGGGGTCGACAGATACGCAGTATTTT. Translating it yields CASSSRGRGSTDTQYF.